A single sample gave rise to the 32 T cell receptor beta chains below, sequenced in a study of blood T cell repertoires in COVID-19. Here immunoSEQ multiplex PCR was the method, and the copy in TCRdb shows in-frame clones only, minus some. Counted here are about 160,000 clones, about four fifths occurring once; the ten biggest clones make up 2.2%. The source material was peripheral blood. Receptor source: a man aged 70 or older with acute or convalescent COVID-19.

The V gene is TRBV2, the J gene TRBJ1-5, with D possibly matching TRBD1 (5 bases). V lost 5 bases and J 1 base, leaving 12 bases between the germline ends. Germline CDR1 reads SNHLY; CDR2 reads FYNNEI. This CDR3 is built from 15 residues. The CDR3 DNA follows: TGTGCCAGCAGTAGCTCCGGGGGGAGCAATCAGCCCCAGCATTTT. This codes for CASSSSGGSNQPQHF.

This chain connects TRBV28 to TRBJ2-7; D might be TRBD2 (7 bases). The germline gives CDR1 MDHEN, CDR2 SYDVKM. The CDR3 sequence is 14 residues long. Deletions cut 7 bases from V and 5 bases from J, with 18 bases between. DNA of the CDR3: TGTGCCAGCATTGTCTGGGGGGGCATCGACGAGCAGTACTTC. It yields the protein CASIVWGGIDEQYF.

The chain uses TRBV11-1 and TRBJ2-7; 7 positions agree with TRBD1. The junction had 8 bases not matched to a gene; V was cut back by 2 bases and J by 7 bases. The length of the CDR3 is 14 residues. Germline CDR1 SGHAT, CDR2 FQDESV (reference sequence). CDR3 sequence: CASSLSSGGTEQYF. Written as DNA, the CDR3 is TGTGCCAGCAGCTTATCGTCAGGGGGTACGGAGCAGTACTTC.

This clone was detected once. V gene TRBV7-3 combines with J gene TRBJ2-3; TRBD2 might be the D (6 bases). Looked up from germline, CDR1 is SGHTA and CDR2 is FQGTGA. The CDR3 covers 16 residues. V lost 6 bases and J 2 bases, leaving 18 bases between the germline ends. Here the CDR3 reads CASSLSSWDSTDTQYF. Here the CDR3 DNA reads TGTGCCAGCAGTTTATCTTCGTGGGACTCCACAGATACGCAGTATTTT.

V and J are TRBV27 and TRBJ1-1; D is unclear. Trimming cost V 3 bases and J 1 base, with 15 bases left between them. The CDR3 consists of 16 residues. The germline CDR1 and CDR2 sequences are MNHEY and SMNVEV (reference sequence). The CDR3 DNA reads TGTGCCAGCAGTTTTCCCGGGAATTTTCCGAACACTGAAGCTTTCTTT. Its protein product is CASSFPGNFPNTEAFF.

This chain joins TRBV6-4 and TRBJ2-3, with 9 bases lining up with TRBD1. J gave up 3 bases and V 4 bases, and 2 bases lay outside the gene matches. Germline V gene data show CDR1 as MRHNA and CDR2 as SNTAGT. The CDR3 is 14 amino acids. Written as DNA, the CDR3 is TGTGCCAGCAGTGTGGGACAGGGAACAGATACGCAGTATTTT. Translation: CASSVGQGTDTQYF.

The chain links TRBV4-2 to TRBJ2-5; no definite D call. Per germline, CDR1 LGHNA and CDR2 YNFKEQ. The CDR3 consists of 13 residues. Trimming took off 4 bases at V and 4 bases at J, with 10 bases between the two ends. CDR3: CASSPRTGETQYF. The CDR3 bases are TGTGCCAGCAGCCCCCGCACTGGAGAGACCCAGTACTTC.

The chain carries TRBV6-5 and TRBJ1-5; TRBD1 might be the D (5 bases). CDR3 length equals 15 residues. The V gene lost 0 bases and the J gene lost 7 bases, with 13 bases spanning the gap. CDR1 and CDR2 from the germline V gene are MNHEY and SVGAGI. The CDR3 DNA reads TGTGCCAGCAGTTACTCTTCAGGGAAGGGCCAGCCCCAGCATTTT. It is translated as CASSYSSGKGQPQHF.

The chain links TRBV3-1 (or the pseudogene TRBV3-2) to TRBJ2-2; 13 bases align to TRBD2. CDR1 is LGHDT and CDR2 is YNNKEL in the germline V gene (reference sequence). With V trimmed by 3 bases and J by 6 bases, 4 bases remained unmatched. The CDR3 covers 16 residues. The DNA for the CDR3 is TGTGCCAGCAGCCACTGGACTAGCGGGAGCCCCGGGGAGCTGTTTTTT. Its translation: CASSHWTSGSPGELFF.

The chain has TRBV19 and TRBJ2-2; TRBD2 matches at 10 bases. CDR1 and CDR2 from the germline V gene are LNHDA and SQIVND (reference sequence). CDR3 length equals 18 residues. J lost 1 base, V lost 5 bases, and 10 bases had no gene match. CDR3 sequence reads: CASSPRGLAGGNTGELFF. DNA for the CDR3: TGTGCCAGTAGTCCCCGGGGATTAGCGGGGGGGAACACCGGGGAGCTGTTTTTT. The full variable domain, with the rest looked up from reference TRBV19 and TRBJ2-2, is DGGITQSPKYLFRKEGQNVTLSCEQNLNHDAMYWYRQDPGQGLRLIYYSQIVNDFQKGDIAEGYSVSREKKESFPLTVTSAQKNPTAFYLCASSPRGLAGGNTGELFFGEGSRLTVL.

This chain joins TRBV11-3 and TRBJ2-5; 9 positions agree with TRBD1. Germline assignment: CDR1 SGHNT and CDR2 YENEEA. The J segment lost 5 bases and the V segment lost 6 bases, leaving 10 bases of the junction unmatched. The CDR3 runs 15 residues. The CDR3 nucleotides read TGTGCCAGCAGTCACTGGACAGGGGAGCATGAGACCCAGTACTTC. The encoded protein is CASSHWTGEHETQYF.

V is TRBV6-4 and J is TRBJ1-2; a possible D gene is TRBD1 (6 bases). CDR3 length: 16 amino acids. Per the germline V gene, CDR1 is MRHNA and CDR2 is SNTAGT. V shed 4 bases and J shed 3 bases, with 18 bases lying between them. CDR3 sequence: CASSAPRGGPDYGYTF. CDR3 nucleotide sequence: TGTGCCAGCAGTGCCCCCCGGGGGGGGCCCGACTATGGCTACACCTTC.

The chain combines TRBV5-1 with TRBJ1-1; D may be TRBD1 (5 bases). The germline V and J ends were trimmed by 0 bases and 7 bases, with 10 bases remaining between them. There are 13 residues in the CDR3. Germline loops: CDR1 SGHRS, CDR2 YFSETQ. Written as DNA, the CDR3 is TGCGCCAGCAGCTTGGGGGGCAGAGATGAAGCTTTCTTT. It specifies CASSLGGRDEAFF. Filled out from reference TRBV5-1 and TRBJ1-1, the complete variable domain reads KAGVTQTPRYLIKTRGQQVTLSCSPISGHRSVSWYQQTPGQGLQFLFEYFSETQRNKGNFPGRFSGRQFSNSRSEMNVSTLELGDSALYLCASSLGGRDEAFFGQGTRLTVV.

V gene TRBV4-1 combines with J gene TRBJ1-5, with 11 bases aligning to TRBD1. The germline V gene encodes CDR1 MGHRA and CDR2 YSYEKL. The CDR3 extends over 16 amino acids. J lost 3 bases, V lost 1 base, and 2 bases had no gene match. This chain's CDR3 is CASSQGTGGVNQPQHF. Written as DNA, the CDR3 is TGCGCCAGCAGCCAAGGGACAGGGGGCGTCAATCAGCCCCAGCATTTT.

This clone was picked up a small number of times. The genes are TRBV5-6 and TRBJ2-7; 7 positions match TRBD2. Looked up from germline, CDR1 is SGHDT and CDR2 is YYEEEE. The trim removed 0 bases at V and 0 bases at J, leaving 3 bases unmatched. The CDR3 contains 15 residues. Written as DNA, the CDR3 is TGTGCCAGCAGCTTGGCGGGGGGATTCTCCTACGAGCAGTACTTC. Translating gives CASSLAGGFSYEQYF.

The CDR3 coding sequence is TGTGCCAGCAGCTGGGATCCGGGGACTGAAGCTTTCTTT. Its translation: CASSWDPGTEAFF. The rearrangement joins TRBV7-3 to TRBJ1-1; D is uncertain. The germline gives CDR1 SGHTA, CDR2 FQGTGA. The CDR3 totals 13 residues. With 4 bases removed from V and 5 bases from J, the gap between germline ends came to 11 bases.

This rearrangement joins TRBV19 to TRBJ1-5; 8 bases fit TRBD1. Germline CDR1 LNHDA, CDR2 SQIVND (reference sequence). The CDR3 spans 17 residues. The ends lost 5 bases at V and 0 bases at J; junction bases unmatched: 9. CDR3 coding DNA: TGTGCCAGTAGTGGCGGGACAGGTCAATATAGCAATCAGCCCCAGCATTTT. Translating it yields CASSGGTGQYSNQPQHF.

The gene calls are TRBV5-8 and TRBJ2-7; the match to TRBD1 covers 12 bases. Losses at the gene ends were 4 bases for V and 5 bases for J; bases not matched to a gene: 16. This CDR3 is 18 amino acids long. Germline assignment: CDR1 SGHTS and CDR2 YDEGEE. This chain's CDR3 is CASSPSGTGGGWGHEQYF. DNA for the CDR3: TGTGCCAGCAGCCCTTCCGGGACAGGGGGCGGGTGGGGCCACGAGCAGTACTTC. The variable domain in full, with the rest retrieved from reference TRBV5-8 and TRBJ2-7, is EAGVTQSPTHLIKTRGQQATLRCSPISGHTSVYWYQQALGLGLQFLLWYDEGEERNRGNFPPRFSGRQFPNYSSELNVNALELEDSALYLCASSPSGTGGGWGHEQYFGPGTRLTVT.

J is TRBJ1-5 and V is TRBV7-2; the D is unclear. Germline CDR1 and CDR2: SGHTA and FQGNSA. The CDR3 covers 14 residues. The V gene lost 1 base and the J gene lost 6 bases, with 10 bases spanning the gap. Here the CDR3 reads CASSLELASQPQHF. CDR3 DNA: TGTGCCAGCAGCTTAGAATTAGCTAGTCAGCCCCAGCATTTT.

The chain joins TRBV6-6 to TRBJ2-2, with 10 positions matching TRBD1. Germline lookup yields CDR1 MNHNY and CDR2 SVGAGI (reference sequence). The V segment lost 5 bases and the J segment 3 bases; nucleotides outside the gene matches: 6. This CDR3 has 16 residues. Here the CDR3 reads CASSGPGTGDTGELFF. In DNA form, the CDR3 reads TGTGCCAGCAGTGGACCCGGGACAGGGGACACCGGGGAGCTGTTTTTT.

The V and J genes are TRBV9 and TRBJ2-7; maybe TRBD2 (6 bases). The CDR3 length is 15 residues. The germline V gene encodes CDR1 SGDLS and CDR2 YYNGEE. V gave up 4 bases and J gave up 4 bases, with 18 bases separating them. CDR3 region: CASSPLSGRMYEQYF. CDR3 DNA sequence: TGTGCCAGCAGCCCTCTTTCGGGGAGGATGTACGAGCAGTACTTC.

The rearrangement links TRBV30 to TRBJ2-3, with D possibly matching TRBD1 (6 bases). The V gene lost 4 bases and the J gene lost 0 bases, with 11 bases spanning the gap. This CDR3 has 14 amino acids. Germline V gene data show CDR1 as GTSNPN and CDR2 as SVGIG (reference sequence). CDR3 loop: CAWNRETSTDTQYF. The CDR3 DNA reads TGTGCCTGGAACAGGGAGACTAGCACAGATACGCAGTATTTT. The full variable domain, rest sourced from reference TRBV30 and TRBJ2-3, is SQTIHQWPATLVQPVGSPLSLECTVEGTSNPNLYWYRQAAGRGLQLLFYSVGIGQISSEVPQNLSASRPQDRQFILSSKKLLLSDSGFYLCAWNRETSTDTQYFGPGTRLTVL.

CDR3 sequence (DNA): TGTGCCAGCAGTTACAGGGGAGAGACCCAGTACTTC. This gives the protein CASSYRGETQYF. The chain recombines TRBV2 with TRBJ2-5, with 7 bases matching TRBD1. V shed 5 bases, J shed 4 bases, and the junction held 1 base outside the gene matches. This CDR3 has 12 residues. Per the germline V gene, CDR1 is SNHLY and CDR2 is FYNNEI.

The chain uses TRBV5-1 and TRBJ2-7; 9 nucleotides agree with TRBD1. V lost 0 bases to trimming and J lost 2 bases; unmatched junction nucleotides: 6. The CDR3 has 16 amino acids. Germline-derived CDR1 and CDR2 are SGHRS and YFSETQ. The CDR3, as DNA: TGCGCCAGCAGCTTGGATACCGGGACAGGGACCTACGAGCAGTACTTC. Translating it yields CASSLDTGTGTYEQYF.

The sample holds many counts of this clone. The chain joins TRBV7-9 to TRBJ2-1, with 9 nucleotides matching TRBD1. Losses at the gene ends were 6 bases for V and 6 bases for J; bases not matched to a gene: 9. Germline V gene lookup returns CDR1 SEHNR and CDR2 FQNEAQ (reference sequence). The CDR3 sequence is 15 residues long. DNA of the CDR3: TGTGCCAGCAGGGGGCGACAGGGGGATATCAATGAGCAGTTCTTC. Protein sequence: CASRGRQGDINEQFF. Together with reference TRBV7-9 and TRBJ2-1, the CDR3 gives the full variable domain: DTGVSQNPRHKITKRGQNVTFRCDPISEHNRLYWYRQTLGQGPEFLTYFQNEAQLEKSRLLSDRFSAERPKGSFSTLEIQRTEQGDSAMYLCASRGRQGDINEQFFGPGTRLTVL.

The chain uses TRBV7-9 and TRBJ1-4; 9 nucleotides align to TRBD1. CDR1 is SEHNR and CDR2 is FQNEAQ in the germline V gene (reference sequence). The trim removed 2 bases at V and 6 bases at J, leaving 4 bases unmatched. This CDR3 comprises 15 residues. CDR3 DNA: TGTGCCAGCAGCTTATCCGGGACAGGGTATGAAAAACTGTTTTTT. Its protein is CASSLSGTGYEKLFF.

The J gene is TRBJ2-1, the V gene TRBV4-2; 13 nucleotides align to TRBD2. CDR3 length: 16 amino acids. With V trimmed by 5 bases and J by 7 bases, 8 bases remained unmatched. Germline V gene lookup returns CDR1 LGHNA and CDR2 YNFKEQ. The CDR3 region has the DNA TGTGCCAGCAGCACTGGGGGACTAGCGGGACGGAATGAGCAGTTCTTC. Its protein is CASSTGGLAGRNEQFF.

The chain uses TRBV19 and TRBJ2-2; TRBD2 matches at 11 bases. The length of the CDR3 is 14 residues. Germline CDR1 is LNHDA and CDR2 is SQIVND (reference sequence). Trimming removed 8 bases from V and 7 bases from J; junction bases left unmatched: 6. The CDR3, as DNA: TGTGCCAGTTCGACTAGCGGGACGGGCGGGGAGCTGTTTTTT. Its translation is CASSTSGTGGELFF.

The chain combines TRBV12-3 or TRBV12-4 with TRBJ1-6; D not resolved. CDR3 length: 12 amino acids. Trimming pared 3 bases from V and 8 bases from J, leaving 5 bases between. The CDR3 sequence is CASSLADSPLHF. CDR3 bases: TGTGCCAGCAGTTTGGCCGATTCACCCCTCCACTTT.

The V gene is TRBV2, the J gene TRBJ1-5; D unresolved. Trimming shortened V by 0 bases and J by 6 bases, and 9 bases separated the two germline ends. CDR1 is SNHLY and CDR2 is FYNNEI in the germline V gene. The length of the CDR3 is 14 residues. The CDR3 DNA reads TGTGCCAGCAGTGAAGCGCTTCCGGGTCAGCCCCAGCATTTT. The encoded protein is CASSEALPGQPQHF.

The J gene is TRBJ2-2, the V gene TRBV9; 10 nucleotides match TRBD1. From germline, CDR1 is SGDLS and CDR2 YYNGEE. The CDR3 extends over 16 amino acids. V was clipped by 3 bases and J by 0 bases; unmatched bases: 2. The CDR3 DNA is TGTGCCAGCAGCGGGGGGACAGGGGCGAACACCGGGGAGCTGTTTTTT. It specifies CASSGGTGANTGELFF.

This chain links TRBV6-6 with TRBJ1-2; 8 bases agree with TRBD1. V lost 4 bases, J lost 8 bases, and 12 bases stayed unmatched. The germline CDR1 and CDR2 sequences are MNHNY and SVGAGI (reference sequence). This CDR3 is 15 amino acids long. The CDR3 nucleotides are TGTGCCAGCAGTTCCCCCGTCGACAGGGGAAACGGCTACACCTTC. This translates into CASSSPVDRGNGYTF.